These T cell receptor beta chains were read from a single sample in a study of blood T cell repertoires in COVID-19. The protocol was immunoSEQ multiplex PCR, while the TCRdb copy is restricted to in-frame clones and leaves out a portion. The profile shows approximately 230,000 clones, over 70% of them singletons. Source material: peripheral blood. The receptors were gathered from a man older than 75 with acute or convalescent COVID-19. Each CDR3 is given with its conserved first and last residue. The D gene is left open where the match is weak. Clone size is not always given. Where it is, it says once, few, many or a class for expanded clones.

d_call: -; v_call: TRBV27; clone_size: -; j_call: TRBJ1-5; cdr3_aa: CASSLGGVGRSGNQPQHF; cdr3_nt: TGTGCCAGCAGTTTAGGGGGGGTGGGACGATCGGGCAATCAGCCCCAGCATTTT
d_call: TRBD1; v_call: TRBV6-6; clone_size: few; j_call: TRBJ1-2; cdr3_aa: CASSSRTGGDGGGYTF; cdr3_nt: TGTGCCAGCAGTTCCAGGACAGGGGGCGATGGGGGTGGCTACACCTTC
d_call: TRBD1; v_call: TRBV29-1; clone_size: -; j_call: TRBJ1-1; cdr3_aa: CSVPGQKTEAFF; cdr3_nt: TGCAGCGTTCCGGGACAGAAGACTGAAGCTTTCTTT
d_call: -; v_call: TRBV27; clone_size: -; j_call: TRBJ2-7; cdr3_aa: CASSLTYPSYEQYF; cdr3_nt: TGTGCCAGCAGTTTGACATATCCCTCCTACGAGCAGTACTTC
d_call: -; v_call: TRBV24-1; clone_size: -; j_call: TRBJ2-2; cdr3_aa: CATAFEGTGELFF; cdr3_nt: TGTGCCACCGCATTCGAGGGTACCGGGGAGCTGTTTTTT
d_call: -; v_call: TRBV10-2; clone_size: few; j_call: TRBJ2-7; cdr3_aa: CASSEATESYEQYF; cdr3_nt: TGCGCCAGCAGTGAGGCTACAGAGTCCTACGAGCAGTACTTC
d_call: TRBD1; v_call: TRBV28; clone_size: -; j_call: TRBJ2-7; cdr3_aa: CASSFPSTGPDEQYF; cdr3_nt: TGTGCCAGCAGTTTCCCGTCGACAGGGCCTGACGAGCAGTACTTC
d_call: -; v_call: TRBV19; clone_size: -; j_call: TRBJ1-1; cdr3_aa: CASSIGRPRSVEGAFF; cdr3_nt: TGTGCCAGTAGTATAGGGAGACCCCGGTCCGTAGAGGGAGCTTTCTTT
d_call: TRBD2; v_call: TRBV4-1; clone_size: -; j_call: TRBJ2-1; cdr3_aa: CASSRSLAGGYNEQFF; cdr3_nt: TGCGCCAGCAGCCGATCACTAGCGGGAGGCTACAATGAGCAGTTCTTC
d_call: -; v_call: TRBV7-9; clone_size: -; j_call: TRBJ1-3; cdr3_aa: CASSLEGRLGGMVNTIYF; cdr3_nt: TGTGCCAGCAGCTTAGAGGGCCGTTTGGGGGGAATGGTGAACACCATATATTTT
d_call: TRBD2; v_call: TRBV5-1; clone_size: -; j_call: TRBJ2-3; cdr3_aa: CASSPTSGSGLNTQYF; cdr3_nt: TGCGCCAGCAGCCCTACTAGCGGGAGCGGTCTGAATACGCAGTATTTT
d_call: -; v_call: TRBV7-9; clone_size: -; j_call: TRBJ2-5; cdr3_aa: CASSRIGGGETQYF; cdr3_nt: TGTGCCAGCAGCCGGATTGGGGGCGGGGAGACCCAGTACTTC
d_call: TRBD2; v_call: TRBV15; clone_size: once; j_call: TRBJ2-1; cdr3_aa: CATSRGLAGGPRGNEQFF; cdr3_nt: TGTGCCACCAGCAGAGGGTTAGCGGGAGGGCCTCGTGGCAATGAGCAGTTCTTC
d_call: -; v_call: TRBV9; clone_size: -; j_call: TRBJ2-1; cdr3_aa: CASSVETPDEQFF; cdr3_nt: TGTGCCAGCAGCGTAGAGACACCCGATGAGCAGTTCTTC
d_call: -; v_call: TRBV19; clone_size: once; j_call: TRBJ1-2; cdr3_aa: CASSILQPLGGYGYTF; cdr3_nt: TGTGCCAGTAGTATTCTCCAGCCATTAGGGGGATATGGCTACACCTTC
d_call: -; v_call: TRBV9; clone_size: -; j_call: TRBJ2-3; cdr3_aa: CASNGNGGSPTDTQYF; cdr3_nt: TGTGCCAGCAACGGGAATGGCGGCAGCCCCACAGATACGCAGTATTTT
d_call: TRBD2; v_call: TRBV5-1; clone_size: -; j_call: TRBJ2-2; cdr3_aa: CASSSDLVRRGAGELFF; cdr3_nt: TGCGCCAGCAGCTCCGACTTGGTGAGGCGGGGGGCCGGGGAGCTGTTTTTT
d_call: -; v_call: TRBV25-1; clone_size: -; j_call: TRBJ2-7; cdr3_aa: CASSSDRSSYEQYF; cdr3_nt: TGTGCCAGCAGCTCAGACCGGAGCTCCTACGAGCAGTACTTC
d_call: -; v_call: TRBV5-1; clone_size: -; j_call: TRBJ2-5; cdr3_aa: CASSLTGRETQYF; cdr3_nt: TGCGCCAGCAGCCTTACAGGGCGGGAGACCCAGTACTTC
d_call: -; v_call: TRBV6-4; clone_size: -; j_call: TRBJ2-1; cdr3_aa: CASSAGGIVNEQFF; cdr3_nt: TGTGCCAGCAGTGCGGGCGGGATAGTTAATGAGCAGTTCTTC
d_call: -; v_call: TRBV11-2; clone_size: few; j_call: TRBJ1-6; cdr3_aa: CASSLRPSAGSPLHF; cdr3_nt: TGTGCCAGCAGCTTAAGACCCTCGGCGGGTTCACCCCTCCACTTT
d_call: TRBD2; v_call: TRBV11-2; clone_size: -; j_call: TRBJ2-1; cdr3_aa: CASSPRGGGNEQFF; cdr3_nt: TGTGCCAGCAGCCCAAGGGGCGGGGGCAATGAGCAGTTCTTC
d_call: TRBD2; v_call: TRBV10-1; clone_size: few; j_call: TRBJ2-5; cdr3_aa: CASSEGSLAGTQETQYF; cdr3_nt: TGCGCCAGCAGTGAGGGGAGTTTAGCGGGAACCCAAGAGACCCAGTACTTC
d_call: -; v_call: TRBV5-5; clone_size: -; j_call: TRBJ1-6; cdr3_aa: CASSLGDVGTLHTALHF; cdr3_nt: TGTGCCAGCAGCTTGGGGGATGTGGGGACACTTCATACGGCCCTCCACTTT
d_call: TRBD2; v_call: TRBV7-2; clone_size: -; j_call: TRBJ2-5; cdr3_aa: CASSLTSGGQETQYF; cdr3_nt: TGTGCCAGCAGCCTGACTAGCGGGGGCCAAGAGACCCAGTACTTC
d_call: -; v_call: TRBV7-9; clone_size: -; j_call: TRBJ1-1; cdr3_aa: CASSLAPPIGDTEAFF; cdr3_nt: TGTGCCAGCAGCTTAGCGCCCCCCATTGGAGACACTGAAGCTTTCTTT
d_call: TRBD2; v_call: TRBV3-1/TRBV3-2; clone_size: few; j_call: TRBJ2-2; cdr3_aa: CASSQPGLAGSNTGELFF; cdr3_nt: TGTGCCAGCAGCCAACCGGGACTAGCGGGATCGAACACCGGGGAGCTGTTTTTT
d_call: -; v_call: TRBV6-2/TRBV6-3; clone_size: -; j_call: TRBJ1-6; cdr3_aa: CASSNQGYSPLHF; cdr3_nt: TGTGCCAGCAGTAACCAGGGGTATTCACCCCTCCACTTT
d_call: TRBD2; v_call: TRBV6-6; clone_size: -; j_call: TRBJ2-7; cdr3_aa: CASTAGGSSYEQYF; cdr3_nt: TGTGCCAGCACCGCGGGAGGGAGCTCCTACGAGCAGTACTTC
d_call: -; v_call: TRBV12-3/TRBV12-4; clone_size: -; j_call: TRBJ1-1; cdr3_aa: CASSSDTPRAFF; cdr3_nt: TGTGCCAGCAGTTCGGACACCCCTCGAGCTTTCTTT
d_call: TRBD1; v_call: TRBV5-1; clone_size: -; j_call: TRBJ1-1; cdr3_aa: CASSSTGGRGTEAFF; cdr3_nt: TGCGCCAGCAGCTCTACAGGGGGCAGGGGCACTGAAGCTTTCTTT
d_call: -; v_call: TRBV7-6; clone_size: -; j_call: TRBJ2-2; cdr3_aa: CASSFLGGTDTAGLFF; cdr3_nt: TGTGCCAGCAGCTTTCTAGGCGGGACAGATACCGCTGGGCTGTTTTTT
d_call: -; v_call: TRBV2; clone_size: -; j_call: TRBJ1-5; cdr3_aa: CASSVDYNQPQHF; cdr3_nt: TGTGCCAGCAGTGTTGACTATAATCAGCCCCAGCATTTT
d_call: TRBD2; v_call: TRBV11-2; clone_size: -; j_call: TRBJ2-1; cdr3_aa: CASSLIGSGGYNEQFF; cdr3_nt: TGTGCCAGCAGCTTAATCGGAAGCGGGGGCTACAATGAGCAGTTCTTC
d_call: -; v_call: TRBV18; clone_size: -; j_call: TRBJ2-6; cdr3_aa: CASSPRAPDGTNVLTF; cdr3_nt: TGTGCCAGCTCACCACGGGCACCGGACGGGACCAACGTCCTGACTTTC
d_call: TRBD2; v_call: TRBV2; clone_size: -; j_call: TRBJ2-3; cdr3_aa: CASPKPQAGGPDTQYF; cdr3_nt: TGTGCCAGCCCCAAACCCCAAGCGGGGGGACCAGATACGCAGTATTTT
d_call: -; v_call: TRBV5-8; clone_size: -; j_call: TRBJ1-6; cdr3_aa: CASSWPSHTNSPLHF; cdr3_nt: TGTGCCAGCAGCTGGCCCTCTCATACGAATTCACCCCTCCACTTT
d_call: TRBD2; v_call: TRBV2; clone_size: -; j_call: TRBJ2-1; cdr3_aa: CASSLGLAADNEQFF; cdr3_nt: TGTGCCAGCAGCCTGGGACTAGCGGCAGACAATGAGCAGTTCTTC
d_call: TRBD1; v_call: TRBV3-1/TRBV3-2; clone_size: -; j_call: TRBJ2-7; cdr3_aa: CASSRGQGHEQYF; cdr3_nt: TGTGCCAGCAGCCGCGGACAGGGCCACGAGCAGTACTTC
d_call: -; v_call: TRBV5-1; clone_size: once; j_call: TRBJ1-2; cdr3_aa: CASSLESGSYGYTF; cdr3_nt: TGCGCCAGCAGCTTGGAGTCAGGCTCCTATGGCTACACCTTC
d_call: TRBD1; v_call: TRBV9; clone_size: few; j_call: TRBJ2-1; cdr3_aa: CASSVAQTGQGFGEQFF; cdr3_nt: TGTGCCAGCAGCGTAGCCCAGACGGGACAGGGTTTTGGGGAGCAGTTCTTC
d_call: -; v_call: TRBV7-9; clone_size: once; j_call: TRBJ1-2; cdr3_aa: CASSSRQNYGYTF; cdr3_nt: TGTGCCAGCAGCTCGAGACAGAACTATGGCTACACCTTC
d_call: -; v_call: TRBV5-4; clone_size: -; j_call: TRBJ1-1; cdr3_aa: CASGTQLNTEAFF; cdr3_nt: TGTGCCAGCGGCACACAACTGAACACTGAAGCTTTCTTT
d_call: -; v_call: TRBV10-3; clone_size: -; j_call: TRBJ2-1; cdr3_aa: CAISVRPTNNEQFF; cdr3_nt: TGTGCCATCAGTGTTCGACCCACTAACAATGAGCAGTTCTTC
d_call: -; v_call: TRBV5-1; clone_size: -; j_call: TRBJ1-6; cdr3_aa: CASSLEGRGTSSYNSPLHF; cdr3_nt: TGCGCCAGCAGCTTGGAGGGCAGGGGTACGAGCTCCTATAATTCACCCCTCCACTTT
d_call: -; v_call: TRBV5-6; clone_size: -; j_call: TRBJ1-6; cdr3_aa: CASSLGQSYSPLHF; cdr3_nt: TGTGCCAGCAGCTTGGGACAGTCATATTCACCCCTCCACTTT
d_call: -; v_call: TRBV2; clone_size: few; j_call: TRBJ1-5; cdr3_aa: CASSEANSNQPQHF; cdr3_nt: TGTGCCAGCAGTGAGGCCAATAGCAATCAGCCCCAGCATTTT
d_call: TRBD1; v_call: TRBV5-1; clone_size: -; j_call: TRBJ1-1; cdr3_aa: CASHRGGDTEAFF; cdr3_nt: TGCGCCAGCCACAGGGGTGGTGACACTGAAGCTTTCTTT
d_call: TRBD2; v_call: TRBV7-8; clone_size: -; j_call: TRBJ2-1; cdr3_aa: CASSLVAGGEQFF; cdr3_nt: TGTGCCAGCAGCTTAGTAGCGGGTGGGGAGCAGTTCTTC
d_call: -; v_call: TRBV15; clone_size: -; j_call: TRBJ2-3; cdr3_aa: CATTPNTDTQYF; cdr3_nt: TGTGCCACCACCCCAAACACAGATACGCAGTATTTT
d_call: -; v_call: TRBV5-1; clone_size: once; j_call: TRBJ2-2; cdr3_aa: CASRRDGTGELFF; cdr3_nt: TGCGCCAGCAGGAGGGATGGGACCGGGGAGCTGTTTTTT
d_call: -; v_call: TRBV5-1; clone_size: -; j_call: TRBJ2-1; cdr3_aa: CASSSTAYNEQFF; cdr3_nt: TGCGCCAGCAGCTCGACAGCGTACAATGAGCAGTTCTTC
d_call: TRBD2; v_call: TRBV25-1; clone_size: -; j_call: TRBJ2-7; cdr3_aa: CASSSGLAASYEQYF; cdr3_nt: TGTGCCAGCAGTTCGGGACTAGCGGCCTCCTACGAGCAGTACTTC
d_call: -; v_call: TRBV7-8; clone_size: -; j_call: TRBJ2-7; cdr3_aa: CASSLAFGDRLEQYF; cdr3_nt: TGTGCCAGCAGCTTAGCTTTTGGAGACCGCCTCGAGCAGTACTTC